This T cell receptor (beta chain) was sequenced during a study of T cells after yellow fever vaccination. General study results and limits: Some clonotypes, a small share, were shared between CD4 and CD8 compartments. Clones from primary vaccination mostly reappeared after the booster (about 97% CD4, approximately 86% CD8).

This clonotype appeared many times. Antigen: not known. The germline V gene encodes CDR1 LGHDT and CDR2 YNNKEL (reference sequence). V lost 4 bases and J lost 4; bases outside the gene matches: 5. The CDR3 runs 14 residues. 5'RACE template switching produced TCR cDNA carrying a universal primer site and UMIs. Using its own MiXCR run on the 5' RACE reads, TCRdb lists one record per CDR3 protein. The table has about 300,000 distinct CDR3 sequences, 8.7% seen once; the top ten hold around 3.1%. The chain carries TRBV3-1 and TRBJ2-5, with 8 bases matching TRBD2. The sample was CD4+ T cells sorted from PBMCs, taken 5 days after the yellow fever booster vaccination. The clonotype was recovered from a man aged 18 to 29 who received the YFV17D yellow fever vaccine. CDR3 nucleotides: TGTGCCAGCAGCCTTAGCGGGACACGAGAGACCCAGTACTTC. It specifies CASSLSGTRETQYF.